This TCR beta chain was captured by sequencing in a study of shared clonotypes between healthy human individuals. Study results and limitations: Estimated richness was generally greater in naive than memory subsets. Sharing of clonotypes among donors was expected to vary with sequencing depth.

Turning to this clone: Its cognate antigen is unknown.

The length of the CDR3 is 15 residues. Germline V gene lookup returns CDR1 MNHEY and CDR2 SMNVEV (reference sequence). J gave up 6 bases and V 2 bases, and 5 bases lay outside the gene matches. An assay was performed, and its level was deep. Clones were sequenced by immunoSEQ multiplex PCR, and TCRdb holds only the in-frame ones, with some missing. The sample shows 180,000 or so clones, 90% to 95% of them seen only once. Study donors comprised healthy, HIV-negative adults devoid of recent acute infection or vaccination. This sequence originates from a woman aged 25 to 45 in good health. Sequencing was done on a sample of naive CD4+ T cells sorted from blood. Subset here: CD45RA+ positively selected. J is TRBJ1-4 and V is TRBV27; 8 nucleotides match TRBD1. Written as DNA, the CDR3 is TGTGCCAGCAGTTTACGCGGCAGGGGGCATGAAAAACTGTTTTTT. Protein: CASSLRGRGHEKLFF.